This T cell receptor beta chain stems from a study of blood T cell repertoires in COVID-19. Clones were read by immunoSEQ multiplex PCR, and TCRdb kept only the in-frame ones, dropping some. The sample lists 350,000 to 400,000 clones; 80% to 90% were seen once. V was cut by 0 bases and J by 0 bases, with 27 bases left in between. The CDR3 sequence is 22 residues long. From germline, CDR1 is MRHNA and CDR2 SNTAGT. This TCR was sampled from a middle-aged man in a cohort exposed to, infected with or recovered from COVID-19 (not recorded which). The specimen was PBMCs or T cells enriched from blood (not recorded which). The chain has TRBV6-4 and TRBJ1-5; D unresolved. Here the CDR3 DNA reads TGTGCCAGCAGTGACTCGGGTAGCGGCGGGCCGACCAGTTTTTATAGCAATCAGCCCCAGCATTTT. Protein sequence: CASSDSGSGGPTSFYSNQPQHF.